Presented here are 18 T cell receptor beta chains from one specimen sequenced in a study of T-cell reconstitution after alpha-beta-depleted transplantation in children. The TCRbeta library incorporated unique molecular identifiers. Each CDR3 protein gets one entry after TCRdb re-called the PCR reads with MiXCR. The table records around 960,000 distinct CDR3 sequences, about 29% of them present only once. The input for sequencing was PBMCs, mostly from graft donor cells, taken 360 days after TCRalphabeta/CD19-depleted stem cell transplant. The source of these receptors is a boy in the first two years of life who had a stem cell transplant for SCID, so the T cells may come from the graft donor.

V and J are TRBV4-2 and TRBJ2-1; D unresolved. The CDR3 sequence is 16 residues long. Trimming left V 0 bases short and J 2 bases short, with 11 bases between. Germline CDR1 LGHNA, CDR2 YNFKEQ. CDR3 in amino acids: CASSQDRVVTYNEQFF. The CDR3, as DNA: TGTGCCAGCAGCCAAGATCGAGTAGTTACCTACAATGAGCAGTTCTTC.

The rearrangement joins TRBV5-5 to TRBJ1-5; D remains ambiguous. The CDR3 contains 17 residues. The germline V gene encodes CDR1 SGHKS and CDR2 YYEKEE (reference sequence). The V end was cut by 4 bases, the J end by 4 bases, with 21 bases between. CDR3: CASSPLGTPLGNQPQHF. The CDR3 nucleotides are TGTGCCAGCAGCCCCTTAGGTACTCCCTTGGGTAATCAGCCCCAGCATTTT. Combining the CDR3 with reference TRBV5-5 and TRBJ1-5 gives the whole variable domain DAGVTQSPTHLIKTRGQQVTLRCSPISGHKSVSWYQQVLGQGPQFIFQYYEKEERGRGNFPDRFSARQFPNYSSELNVNALLLGDSALYLCASSPLGTPLGNQPQHFGDGTRLSIL.

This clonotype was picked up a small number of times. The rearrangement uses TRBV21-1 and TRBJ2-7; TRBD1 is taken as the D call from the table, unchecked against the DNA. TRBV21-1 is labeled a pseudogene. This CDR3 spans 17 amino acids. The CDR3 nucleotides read TGTGCCAGCAGCAAAGAGGTCCCGCGACAGGGGGGCTACGAGCAGTACTTC. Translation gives CASSKEVPRQGGYEQYF.

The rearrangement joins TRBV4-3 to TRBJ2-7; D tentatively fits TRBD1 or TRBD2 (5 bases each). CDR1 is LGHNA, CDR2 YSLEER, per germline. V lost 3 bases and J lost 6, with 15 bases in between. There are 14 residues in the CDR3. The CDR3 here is CASSQTGTAVEQYF. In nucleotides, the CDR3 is TGCGCCAGCAGCCAGACCGGGACGGCCGTCGAGCAGTACTTC.

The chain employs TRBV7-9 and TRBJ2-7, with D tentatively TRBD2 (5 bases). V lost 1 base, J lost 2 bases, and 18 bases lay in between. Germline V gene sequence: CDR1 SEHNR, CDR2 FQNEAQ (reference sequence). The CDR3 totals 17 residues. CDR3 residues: CASSLEADGRIPYEQYF. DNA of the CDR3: TGTGCCAGCAGCTTAGAAGCGGACGGACGTATACCCTACGAGCAGTACTTC.

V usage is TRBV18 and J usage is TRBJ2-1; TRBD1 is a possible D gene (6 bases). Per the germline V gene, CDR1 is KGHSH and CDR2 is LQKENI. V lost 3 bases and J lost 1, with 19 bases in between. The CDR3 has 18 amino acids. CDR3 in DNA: TGTGCCAGCTCACCTTTCCCCCCTGGGGGCGCGTCCTACAATGAGCAGTTCTTC. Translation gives CASSPFPPGGASYNEQFF.

The CDR3 bases are TGTGCCAGTAGTTCGGACAGGGGAATGTGGGAGACCCAGTACTTC. Its protein product is CASSSDRGMWETQYF. The chain is built from TRBV19 and TRBJ2-5, with 9 bases that match TRBD1. Germline lookup yields CDR1 LNHDA and CDR2 SQIVND (reference sequence). The CDR3 length is 15 residues. The V gene end was trimmed by 5 bases and the J gene end by 5 bases; junction bases not matched to a gene: 9.

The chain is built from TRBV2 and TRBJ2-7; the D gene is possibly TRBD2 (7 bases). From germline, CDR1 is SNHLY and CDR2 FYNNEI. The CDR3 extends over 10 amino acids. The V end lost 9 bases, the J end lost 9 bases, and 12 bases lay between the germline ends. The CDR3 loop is CASGGGGQYF. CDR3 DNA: TGTGCCAGTGGGGGCGGGGGGCAGTACTTC. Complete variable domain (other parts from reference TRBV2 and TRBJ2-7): EPEVTQTPSHQVTQMGQEVILRCVPISNHLYFYWYRQILGQKVEFLVSFYNNEISEKSEIFDDQFSVERPDGSNFTLKIRSTKLEDSAMYFCASGGGGQYFGPGTRLTVT.

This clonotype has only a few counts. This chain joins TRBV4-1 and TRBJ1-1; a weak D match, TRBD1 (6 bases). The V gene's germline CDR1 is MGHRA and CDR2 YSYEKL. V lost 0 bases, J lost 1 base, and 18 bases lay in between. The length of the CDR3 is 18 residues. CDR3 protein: CASSQDRTGYEKNTEAFF. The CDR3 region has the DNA TGCGCCAGCAGCCAAGACCGAACAGGGTACGAGAAGAACACTGAAGCTTTCTTT.

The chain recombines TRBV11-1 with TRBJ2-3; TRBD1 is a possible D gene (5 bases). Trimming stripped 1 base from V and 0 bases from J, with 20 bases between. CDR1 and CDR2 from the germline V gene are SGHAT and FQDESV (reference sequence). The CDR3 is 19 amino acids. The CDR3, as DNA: TGTGCCAGCAGCTTAGTCACCGCCGGGCAGGGTTTGAGCACAGATACGCAGTATTTT. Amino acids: CASSLVTAGQGLSTDTQYF.

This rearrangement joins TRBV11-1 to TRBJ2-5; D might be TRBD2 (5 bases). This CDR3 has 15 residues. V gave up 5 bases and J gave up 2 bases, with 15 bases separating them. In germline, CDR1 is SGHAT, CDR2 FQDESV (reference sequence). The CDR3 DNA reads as TGTGCCAGCAGCCCGAGGGCTCGGCGGCAAGAGACCCAGTACTTC. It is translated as CASSPRARRQETQYF. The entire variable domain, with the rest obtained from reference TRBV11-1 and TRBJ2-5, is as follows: EAEVAQSPRYKITEKSQAVAFWCDPISGHATLYWYRQILGQGPELLVQFQDESVVDDSQLPKDRFSAERLKGVDSTLKIQPAELGDSAMYLCASSPRARRQETQYFGPGTRLLVL.

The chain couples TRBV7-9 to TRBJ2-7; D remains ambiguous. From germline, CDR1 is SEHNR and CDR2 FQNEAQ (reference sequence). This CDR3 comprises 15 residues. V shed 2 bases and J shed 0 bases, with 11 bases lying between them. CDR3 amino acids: CASSLMQASSYEQYF. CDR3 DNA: TGTGCCAGCAGCTTAATGCAGGCAAGCTCCTACGAGCAGTACTTC.

DNA for the CDR3: TGTGCCAGCAGTTTGCGGCAGGGGTACTCACCCCTCCACTTT. It translates to CASSLRQGYSPLHF. The chain recombines TRBV27 with TRBJ1-6; the D gene is possibly TRBD1 (6 bases). The CDR3 has 14 amino acids. Germline CDR1 reads MNHEY; CDR2 reads SMNVEV (reference sequence). Trimming took off 3 bases at V and 10 bases at J, with 13 bases between the two ends.

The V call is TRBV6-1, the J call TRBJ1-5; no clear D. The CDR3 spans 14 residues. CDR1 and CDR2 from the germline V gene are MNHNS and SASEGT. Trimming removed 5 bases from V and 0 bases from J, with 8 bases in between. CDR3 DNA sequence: TGTGCCAGCAGTCAGCCTTATAGCAATCAGCCCCAGCATTTT. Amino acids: CASSQPYSNQPQHF.

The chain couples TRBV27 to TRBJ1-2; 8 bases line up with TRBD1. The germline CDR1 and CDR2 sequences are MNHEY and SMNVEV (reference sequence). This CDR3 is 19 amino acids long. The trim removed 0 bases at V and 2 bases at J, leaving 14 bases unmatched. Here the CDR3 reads CASSLSVFPTGAENYGYTF. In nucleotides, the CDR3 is TGTGCCAGCAGTTTATCGGTTTTCCCGACAGGGGCAGAAAACTATGGCTACACCTTC.

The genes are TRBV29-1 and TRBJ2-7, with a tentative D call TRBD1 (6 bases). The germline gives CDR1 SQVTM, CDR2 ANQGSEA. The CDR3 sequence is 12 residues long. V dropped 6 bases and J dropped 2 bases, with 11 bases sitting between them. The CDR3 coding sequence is TGCAGCGTGTCAGGGGCGGCCTACGAGCAGTACTTC. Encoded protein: CSVSGAAYEQYF.

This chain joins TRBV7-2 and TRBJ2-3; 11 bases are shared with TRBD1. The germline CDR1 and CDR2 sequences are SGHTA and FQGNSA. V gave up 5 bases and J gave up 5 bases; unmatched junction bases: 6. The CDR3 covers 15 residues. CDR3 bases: TGTGCCAGCAGCGTCGGGACAGGGGGTATAGATACGCAGTATTTT. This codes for CASSVGTGGIDTQYF.

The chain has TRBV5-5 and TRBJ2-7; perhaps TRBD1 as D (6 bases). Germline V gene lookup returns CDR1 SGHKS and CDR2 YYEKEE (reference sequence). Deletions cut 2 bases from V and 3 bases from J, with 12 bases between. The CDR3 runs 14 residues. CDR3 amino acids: CASSFGPRGYEQYF. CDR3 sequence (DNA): TGTGCCAGCAGCTTCGGGCCCAGGGGCTACGAGCAGTACTTC.